This TCR beta chain was sequenced during a study of shared clonotypes between healthy human individuals. Findings of the study overall: Across a handful of donors, naive CD4 shared roughly 5%, naive CD8 more than 3%, memory CD4 roughly 2.4%, memory CD8 about 0.4%.

Assay: immunoSEQ multiplex PCR; the TCRdb copy retains only in-frame clones and omits some. The data contain approximately 2.3 million clones, 85% to 95% of them singletons. This CDR3 region has 18 residues. CDR1 and CDR2 (germline): MDHEN, SYDVKM. V shed 6 bases, J shed 0 bases, and the junction held 11 bases outside the gene matches. A word on this clone: The antigen is unknown.

The chain recombines TRBV28 with TRBJ2-1; 10 bases are shared with TRBD2. The material sequenced was naive CD4+ T cells from PBMCs. This sample's subset: CD45RA+ positively selected. This receptor was taken from a young man in good health. Some clones in this sample may be carry-over from other donors' samples. Here the CDR3 reads CASRFTSGNPSSYNEQFF. In DNA form, the CDR3 reads TGTGCCAGCAGGTTCACTAGCGGGAACCCGAGCTCCTACAATGAGCAGTTCTTC.